This T cell receptor beta chain was sequenced for a study of T cells in Graves' hyperthyroidism and ophthalmopathy (dated by TCRdb to between 2018 and 2020). For the study in its entirety: Peripheral blood was collected at initial diagnosis, before any treatment. To identify distinguishing TCR V-J signatures, a discovery cohort of roughly 100 patients was used, comprising approximately 40 with Graves' ophthalmopathy and around 57 with stable Graves' hyperthyroidism. Prospective prediction of ophthalmopathy was tested in an independent validation cohort of 18 to 20 hyperthyroidism patients and some 17 patients who later progressed to ophthalmopathy. The roughly 94 discovery patients were randomly split 7:3 into training and test sets. In addition, the study compared T-cell repertoires in thyroid tissue and in blood from several Graves' hyperthyroidism patients. After sampling, hyperthyroidism patients received methimazole starting at 30 mg daily, and ophthalmopathy patients received high-dose intravenous methylprednisolone. The paper reports TCR Vbeta CDR3 sequencing of fewer than 150 peripheral blood samples: 43 ophthalmopathy, roughly 74 hyperthyroidism and around 17 progressor patients.

The TCR beta CDR3 regions were amplified from RNA transcripts. For the first round of RT-PCR on the TCR CDR3, the HTBI primer set was used together with the Qiagen OneStep RT-PCR kit. A second multiplex PCR round built the libraries, followed by size selection and purification. The libraries were sequenced on an Illumina HiSeq2000 using paired-end 100 bp reads. In the paper's pipeline: Raw data were processed with SOAPnuke, discarding reads with adapters, uncalled bases, mean Phred below 15, or no exact constant-primer or identifier match. High-quality paired reads were merged with COPE v1.2.5, and unique nucleotide sequences were defined as clonotypes. MiTCR v1.1 was used to align clonotypes to the IMGT TRBV, TRBD and TRBJ reference segments. Only V-J combinations with frequency above 0.0001, covering approximately 99% of repertoires, were analysed. The TCS score was defined as F50 (clonal expansion) divided by E x V (chaos), with BLOSUM62-based TCRdist calculated between CDR3 peptides within each V-J. Welch's t-statistics and random forest reduced fewer than 550 V-J features to 10 to 15, which were used in a naive Bayes classifier (R e1071). TCRdb reran the public reads through fastp at Q25 and MiXCR, keeping productive beta chains. Rows merge per CDR3 protein into single entries with the most common DNA and genes. The authors' filters were not applied to this entry. The sample table lists under 250,000 distinct CDR3 sequences, about a sixth of them with a count of one. The top ten hold about half of the sample.

What the study reported, not specific to this receptor: Ophthalmopathy was separated from stable hyperthyroidism by a 13 V-J signature model, with around 88% sensitivity and around 81% specificity obtained in cross-validation and 80%/75% obtained in testing. Blood samples also contained most of the expanded thyroid clonotypes (frequency above 0.001), which suggests that blood repertoires may reflect thyroid immune responses. No statistical method was used to set the sample size in advance, and investigators knew the group allocation. In validation, progression to ophthalmopathy was predicted by the model with 70.59% sensitivity and 72.22% specificity, a median of around 5.9 months before onset.

Note on this clonotype: What this receptor recognizes is not known. The record has no base qualities; no much larger clone is one base away.

A patient counted as having stable Graves' hyperthyroidism if no progression to ophthalmopathy occurred over 18 months of follow-up. Hyperthyroidism patients were aged 18 to 65 years and newly diagnosed, with disease duration of less than 2 months. The study excluded patients with uncontrolled infections, other autoimmune diseases, pregnancy or lactation. Diagnoses relied on clinical symptoms, serum thyroxine and TRAb, thyroid ultrasound and orbital computed tomography. PBMCs were isolated from about 9 ml of fresh peripheral blood by Ficoll-Paque density gradient centrifugation. Total RNA was extracted using Trizol reagent, and RNA quality was assessed on an Agilent 2100 Bioanalyzer. The germline V and J ends show losses of 1 base and 5 bases respectively, and no gene match explains 11 bases of the junction. Counted from cysteine to phenylalanine, this CDR3 has 17 amino acids. The CDR3 DNA has 51 bases and is translated from base 1. For CDR1 and CDR2, the germline V gene lists SGHTA and FQGNSA.

Sequencing used blood. The chain was built from TRBV7-2 and TRBJ2-5; 9 of the junction bases match TRBD2. This receptor was identified in a woman between 50 and 59 years old with Graves' hyperthyroidism. The CDR3 is CASSLELSGSGWETQYF. The DNA is as follows: TGTGCCAGCAGCTTAGAGCTTAGCGGGAGTGGTTGGGAGACCCAGTACTTC. This CDR3, with the reference TRBV7-2 and TRBJ2-5 proteins standing in past its ends, gives the full variable domain GAGVSQSPSNKVTEKGKDVELRCDPISGHTALYWYRQSLGQGLEFLIYFQGNSAPDKSGLPSDRFSAERTGGSVSTLTIQRTQQEDSAVYLCASSLELSGSGWETQYFGPGTRLLVL.